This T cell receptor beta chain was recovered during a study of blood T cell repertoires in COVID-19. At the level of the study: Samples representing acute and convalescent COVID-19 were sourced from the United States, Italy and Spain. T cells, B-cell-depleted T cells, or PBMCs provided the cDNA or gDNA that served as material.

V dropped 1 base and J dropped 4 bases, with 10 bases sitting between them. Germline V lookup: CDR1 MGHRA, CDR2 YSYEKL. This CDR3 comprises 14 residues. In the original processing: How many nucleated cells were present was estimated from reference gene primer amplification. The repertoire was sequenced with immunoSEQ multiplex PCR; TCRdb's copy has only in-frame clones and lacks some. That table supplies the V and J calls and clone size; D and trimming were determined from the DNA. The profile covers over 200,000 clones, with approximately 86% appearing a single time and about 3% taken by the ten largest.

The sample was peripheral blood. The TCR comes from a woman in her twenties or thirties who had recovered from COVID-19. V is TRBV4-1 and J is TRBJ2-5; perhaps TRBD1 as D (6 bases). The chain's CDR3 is CASSQVGAGETQYF. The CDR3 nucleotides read TGCGCCAGCAGCCAAGTGGGGGCGGGAGAGACCCAGTACTTC.